Listed here are 30 T cell receptor beta chains from one sample, sequenced in a study of blood T cell repertoires in COVID-19. The data were produced by immunoSEQ multiplex PCR, yet TCRdb's version contains in-frame clones alone and is incomplete. The sample shows around 220,000 clones, around 87% of them seen only once. Sequencing was carried out using PBMCs or T cells enriched from blood (not recorded which). These receptors were taken from a woman aged 30 to 39 with acute COVID-19.

In nucleotides, the CDR3 is TGTGCCAGCAGCGTTGGGGCATCAACGTTAGGGACCGGGGAGCTGTTTTTT. It specifies CASSVGASTLGTGELFF. The chain joins TRBV9 to TRBJ2-2; the D gene is possibly TRBD1 (5 bases). The germline CDR1 and CDR2 sequences are SGDLS and YYNGEE. Trimming stripped 2 bases from V and 5 bases from J, with 19 bases between. This CDR3 comprises 17 residues.

The chain couples TRBV18 to TRBJ2-7; unclear D gene. V lost 2 bases and J lost 0, with 8 bases in between. CDR3 length: 14 amino acids. Germline V gene data show CDR1 as KGHSH and CDR2 as LQKENI. As DNA, the CDR3 is TGTGCCAGCTCACCAACAATGGCCTCCTACGAGCAGTACTTC. Residues: CASSPTMASYEQYF.

The table lists this clone with a few counts. V usage is TRBV7-8 and J usage is TRBJ1-1; possible D gene TRBD1, 6 bases. The CDR3 is made up of 13 amino acids. Germline lookup yields CDR1 SGHVS and CDR2 FQNEAQ. Trimming stripped 4 bases from V and 1 base from J, with 7 bases between. CDR3 in amino acids: CASSSDRNTEAFF. The CDR3 nucleotides are TGTGCCAGCAGCTCGGACAGGAACACTGAAGCTTTCTTT.

This clone was seen once. The genes are TRBV28 and TRBJ2-3; 7 nucleotides agree with TRBD1. The germline V gene encodes CDR1 MDHEN and CDR2 SYDVKM. V lost 4 bases, J lost 2 bases, and 6 bases stayed unmatched. The CDR3 consists of 15 residues. The CDR3 protein is CASSSGQSFTDTQYF. Here the CDR3 DNA reads TGTGCCAGCAGTTCGGGACAGTCGTTCACAGATACGCAGTATTTT.

The rearrangement joins TRBV3-1 (or the pseudogene TRBV3-2) to TRBJ1-5; tentatively, D is TRBD1 (6 bases). Germline assignment: CDR1 LGHDT and CDR2 YNNKEL (reference sequence). Trimming removed 3 bases at V and 3 bases at J, with 12 bases between. The CDR3 covers 15 residues. CDR3 amino acids: CASSQGAPINQPQHF. The CDR3 DNA sequence: TGTGCCAGCAGCCAGGGGGCCCCTATCAATCAGCCCCAGCATTTT.

This chain links TRBV11-2 with TRBJ2-1, with a tentative D call TRBD2 (7 bases). Germline V CDR1 and CDR2: SGHAT, FQNNGV. V lost 7 bases, J lost 0 bases, and 13 bases lay in between. The CDR3 has 15 amino acids. CDR3 sequence (DNA): TGTGCCAGCAAAGGGGGGGAGGCCTCCTACAATGAGCAGTTCTTC. It translates to CASKGGEASYNEQFF.

This clone was detected only once. The chain combines TRBV12-5 with TRBJ2-5; 7 nucleotides agree with TRBD1. Germline CDR1 is LGHNT and CDR2 is FRNRAP. The J segment lost 4 bases and the V segment lost 3 bases, leaving 5 bases of the junction unmatched. The CDR3 loop spans 14 amino acids. This chain's CDR3 is CASGFEGAGETQYF. For the CDR3, the DNA is TGTGCTAGTGGTTTTGAGGGGGCCGGAGAGACCCAGTACTTC.

The V and J genes are TRBV6-1 and TRBJ1-6; 7 nucleotides align to TRBD1. The CDR3 runs 16 residues. V lost 2 bases, J lost 6 bases, and 7 bases stayed unmatched. Germline V lookup: CDR1 MNHNS, CDR2 SASEGT. CDR3 loop: CASSEWGQRPNSPLHF. Written as DNA, the CDR3 is TGTGCCAGCAGTGAATGGGGACAGAGGCCTAATTCACCCCTCCACTTT.

The chain couples TRBV7-2 to TRBJ1-5; D possibly corresponds to TRBD1 (5 bases). V was pared by 5 bases and J by 2 bases, with 10 bases between. Per the germline V gene, CDR1 is SGHTA and CDR2 is FQGNSA. The CDR3 runs 14 residues. CDR3 amino acids: CASSRQGGNQPQHF. Here the CDR3 DNA reads TGTGCCAGCAGCCGCCAGGGCGGCAATCAGCCCCAGCATTTT.

The genes are TRBV29-1 and TRBJ2-7; the match to TRBD2 covers 8 bases. V trimming: 5 bases; J trimming: 0 bases; junction bases outside the gene matches: 3. In germline, CDR1 is SQVTM, CDR2 ANQGSEA. This CDR3 comprises 13 residues. The DNA of the CDR3 is TGCAGCGTTCAGAGCGGGAGCTCCTACGAGCAGTACTTC. Protein product: CSVQSGSSYEQYF.

This chain uses TRBV28 with TRBJ2-5; 7 bases are a match to TRBD2. Per germline, CDR1 MDHEN and CDR2 SYDVKM. The CDR3 extends over 16 amino acids. The V segment lost 3 bases and the J segment 1 base; nucleotides outside the gene matches: 8. Here the CDR3 reads CASSLWGEGLQETQYF. The CDR3 nucleotides read TGTGCCAGCAGTTTGTGGGGGGAGGGCCTCCAAGAGACCCAGTACTTC.

V gene TRBV5-1 combines with J gene TRBJ2-7; perhaps TRBD2 as D (6 bases). The germline V and J ends were trimmed by 4 bases and 4 bases, with 12 bases remaining between them. CDR1 and CDR2 (germline): SGHRS, YFSETQ. CDR3 length: 13 residues. DNA of the CDR3: TGCGCCAGCAGCGCGGAGGGACTTTACGAGCAGTACTTC. Translation gives CASSAEGLYEQYF.

The chain recombines TRBV14 with TRBJ1-6, with TRBD1 matching 7 bases. The V gene's germline CDR1 is SGHDN and CDR2 FVKESK. The V gene end was trimmed by 4 bases and the J gene end by 6 bases; junction bases not matched to a gene: 3. CDR3 length equals 14 residues. The CDR3 region is CASSLNRGNSPLHF. As DNA, the CDR3 is TGTGCCAGCAGCCTGAACAGGGGTAATTCACCCCTCCACTTT.

The chain uses TRBV5-4 and TRBJ2-5; 8 nucleotides match TRBD2. The V gene's germline CDR1 is SGHNT and CDR2 YYREEE (reference sequence). V dropped 5 bases and J dropped 5; count of bases not matched to a gene: 8. This CDR3 has 14 amino acids. This CDR3 is CASSRGGLGETQYF. The CDR3 DNA follows: TGTGCCAGCAGTCGGGGGGGCCTCGGTGAGACCCAGTACTTC.

The chain couples TRBV29-1 to TRBJ2-1, with 10 positions matching TRBD2. This CDR3 has 13 residues. The junction had 8 bases not matched to a gene; V was cut back by 5 bases and J by 10 bases. CDR1 and CDR2 (germline): SQVTM, ANQGSEA. The CDR3 protein is CSVQSGRVREQFF. The CDR3 DNA is TGCAGCGTTCAAAGCGGGAGGGTGAGGGAGCAGTTCTTC.

V is TRBV5-1 and J is TRBJ2-1, with TRBD2 matching 11 bases. Germline CDR1 and CDR2: SGHRS and YFSETQ. Trimming removed 3 bases from V and 2 bases from J; junction bases left unmatched: 1. The CDR3 sequence is 15 residues long. The DNA of the CDR3 is TGCGCCAGCAGCTCGACTAGCGGGGCCTACAATGAGCAGTTCTTC. Its protein product is CASSSTSGAYNEQFF.

J is TRBJ2-7 and V is TRBV2, with 9 bases matching TRBD1. Germline assignment: CDR1 SNHLY and CDR2 FYNNEI. V lost 8 bases to trimming and J lost 3 bases; unmatched junction nucleotides: 5. The CDR3 runs to 13 residues. The CDR3 sequence: CASAGQGLYEQYF. For the CDR3, the DNA is TGTGCCAGCGCGGGACAGGGCCTCTACGAGCAGTACTTC.

This chain uses TRBV19 with TRBJ2-4, with D perhaps TRBD2 (6 bases). In germline, CDR1 is LNHDA, CDR2 SQIVND (reference sequence). The ends were cut back, 6 bases at V and 1 base at J, with 16 bases in the middle. This CDR3 comprises 16 residues. CDR3 amino acids: CASSVGGPEAKNIQYF. The CDR3 DNA sequence: TGTGCCAGTAGCGTCGGGGGTCCGGAGGCCAAAAACATTCAGTACTTC.

This sequence joins TRBV3-1 (or the pseudogene TRBV3-2) and TRBJ2-5, with D tentatively TRBD2 (6 bases). The CDR3 is 15 residues long. CDR1 LGHDT and CDR2 YNNKEL come from the germline V gene (reference sequence). V lost 4 bases and J lost 2, with 14 bases in between. The CDR3 spells CASSRLRRGQETQYF. In DNA form, the CDR3 reads TGTGCCAGCAGCCGCCTTAGGAGGGGACAAGAGACCCAGTACTTC.

J is TRBJ1-2 and V is TRBV4-3; D gene ambiguous. The CDR3 length is 15 residues. CDR1 LGHNA and CDR2 YSLEER come from the germline V gene. V lost 1 base to trimming and J lost 4 bases, with 13 bases between them. The CDR3 sequence is CASSQGREQLYGYTF. CDR3 sequence (DNA): TGCGCCAGCAGCCAAGGACGGGAACAGCTCTATGGCTACACCTTC.

The table lists this clone with a count of one. V is TRBV24-1 and J is TRBJ1-5; tentative D call: TRBD1 (6 bases). Germline V gene data show CDR1 as KGHDR and CDR2 as SFDVKD. Deletions cut 10 bases from V and 2 bases from J, with 11 bases between. The CDR3 is 13 amino acids. The CDR3 region is CATNRDGNQPQHF. As DNA, the CDR3 is TGTGCCACGAACAGGGATGGCAATCAGCCCCAGCATTTT.

The V gene is TRBV14, the J gene TRBJ2-7; no clear D. This CDR3 contains 11 residues. The ends were cut back, 1 base at V and 6 bases at J, with 4 bases in the middle. Per germline, CDR1 SGHDN and CDR2 FVKESK. As DNA, the CDR3 is TGTGCCAGCAGCCAAGCCGTCGAGCAGTACTTC. Translated, it gives CASSQAVEQYF.

The chain joins TRBV20-1 to TRBJ2-7, with no clear D. The CDR3 loop spans 11 amino acids. Trimming removed 1 base from V and 7 bases from J, with 8 bases in between. Germline assignment: CDR1 DFQATT and CDR2 SNEGSKA (reference sequence). CDR3 in DNA: TGCAGTGCTAGAGGCGAGGAAGAGCAGTACTTC. Residues: CSARGEEEQYF.

The J gene is TRBJ2-1, the V gene TRBV6-2 or TRBV6-3, with D perhaps matching TRBD2 (6 bases). Germline V gene data show CDR1 as MNHEY and CDR2 as SVGEGT. This CDR3 comprises 15 residues. V was trimmed by 2 bases and J by 6 bases, leaving 14 bases between them. The DNA of the CDR3 is TGTGCCAGCAGTTACGGCAGAAGGGACTCCAATGAGCAGTTCTTC. Its protein product is CASSYGRRDSNEQFF.

V usage is TRBV27 and J usage is TRBJ1-6; 8 bases line up with TRBD1. Trimming took 6 bases from V and 7 from J; bases not matched to a gene: 5. This CDR3 spans 14 amino acids. CDR1 MNHEY and CDR2 SMNVEV come from the germline V gene (reference sequence). This chain's CDR3 is CASRTGQGNSPLHF. The DNA of the CDR3 is TGTGCCAGCAGAACCGGACAGGGAAATTCACCCCTCCACTTT.

V and J are TRBV19 and TRBJ2-4; 11 bases line up with TRBD1. V lost 6 bases to trimming and J lost 7 bases; unmatched junction nucleotides: 11. This CDR3 is built from 16 residues. Germline V gene lookup returns CDR1 LNHDA and CDR2 SQIVND (reference sequence). CDR3 region: CASSRPYGDRGNIQYF. DNA of the CDR3: TGTGCCAGTAGCCGCCCTTACGGGGACAGGGGGAACATTCAGTACTTC.

This clone appeared once. The chain is built from TRBV5-1 and TRBJ1-2; 11 bases agree with TRBD1. Trimming cost V 0 bases and J 4 bases; bases outside gene matches: 5. This CDR3 spans 16 amino acids. Germline loops: CDR1 SGHRS, CDR2 YFSETQ. The CDR3 DNA sequence: TGCGCCAGCAGCTTGGTTGGACAGGGGGCCGCCTATGGCTACACCTTC. It specifies CASSLVGQGAAYGYTF.

This chain joins TRBV7-2 and TRBJ1-1, with 7 bases identical to TRBD1. The V segment lost 5 bases and the J segment 1 base; nucleotides outside the gene matches: 10. The CDR3 consists of 16 residues. Germline CDR1 SGHTA, CDR2 FQGNSA. CDR3 nucleotides: TGTGCCAGCAGCACCGCAACAGGGGTGCAGAACACTGAAGCTTTCTTT. This translates into CASSTATGVQNTEAFF.

The V and J genes are TRBV28 and TRBJ1-2, with D hard to call. V was pared by 5 bases and J by 5 bases, with 9 bases between. Germline CDR1 reads MDHEN; CDR2 reads SYDVKM. CDR3 length equals 12 residues. The DNA of the CDR3 is TGTGCCAGCAGTGCCCCGGGATATGGCTACACCTTC. Protein sequence: CASSAPGYGYTF.

DNA of the CDR3: TGCGCCAGCAGCTTCGACAGATCCGAGTATGGCTACACCTTC. Residues: CASSFDRSEYGYTF. The V call is TRBV5-1, the J call TRBJ1-2, with D perhaps TRBD1 (5 bases). CDR3 length equals 14 residues. V was pared by 2 bases and J by 5 bases, with 13 bases between. Germline CDR1 and CDR2: SGHRS and YFSETQ.